These 12 T cell receptor beta chains were all obtained from the same sample, sequenced in a study of tumor-infiltrating lymphocytes in primary liver carcinoma. Total RNA (about 500 ng) served as template for TCR beta cDNA synthesis primed by a constant-region primer. Three nested multiplex PCR rounds of slightly modified ARM-PCR generated TCR beta libraries. TRBV1-TRBV30 forward and Cbeta reverse primers drove the first two approximately 10-cycle rounds. TCRdb used MiXCR to reprocess the multiplex PCR reads, holding one entry per CDR3 protein. This sample has hundreds of thousands of distinct CDR3 sequences, with 60% to 80% found just once. Alongside blood RNA obtained from unsorted whole blood, germline DNA was also extracted. What was sequenced was peripheral blood. The source is a man aged 40-49 years with primary liver carcinoma and hepatitis B virus infection.

This clonotype has just a few counts. V is TRBV10-2 and J is TRBJ1-1, with D possibly TRBD1 on 5 matching bases. This CDR3 contains 14 residues. Trimming took off 2 bases at V and 4 bases at J, with 11 bases between the two ends. Germline CDR1 WSHSY, CDR2 SAAADI. The CDR3 sequence is CASSEKRGVTEAFF. The CDR3 DNA follows: TGCGCCAGCAGTGAGAAGAGGGGAGTCACTGAAGCTTTCTTT.

Concerning this clonotype: A much larger clone differs from this one at a single base, so this may be a read error. The chain recombines TRBV6-5 with TRBJ1-3; D is unresolved. Germline V CDR1 and CDR2: MNHEY, SVGAGI. The CDR3 consists of 13 residues. In DNA, the CDR3 is TGTGCCAGCAGCCTTTTCCCCGGAAACAACATATATTTT. Translating gives CASSLFPGNNIYF.

Notes on this clonotype: Without the conserved terminal phenylalanine or tryptophan, this CDR3 likely stems from a read error. The chain is built from TRBV11-2 and TRBJ2-1; maybe TRBD1 (6 bases). This CDR3 is 11 amino acids long. Trimming removed 3 bases at V and 10 bases at J, with 7 bases between. The germline V gene encodes CDR1 SGHAT and CDR2 FQNNGV. The CDR3 region has the DNA TGTGCCAGCAGCTTTGACAGGGAGCAGTTCTAC. It is translated as CASSFDREQFY.

This clonotype appeared a few times. A much larger clone lies a single base off, so this may be a read error. The V call is TRBV11-1, the J call TRBJ2-5; TRBD1 aligns across 11 bases. V shed 7 bases, J shed 4 bases, and the junction held 8 bases outside the gene matches. This CDR3 is built from 15 residues. Germline lookup yields CDR1 SGHAT and CDR2 FQDESV (reference sequence). In DNA, the CDR3 is TGTGCCAGCAACACCGGACAGGGGGCGGGAGAGACCCAGTACTTC. Protein sequence: CASNTGQGAGETQYF.

This clonotype was counted ten times or more. This chain joins TRBV6-2 or TRBV6-3 and TRBJ2-3; D uncertain. The V end lost 8 bases, the J end lost 5 bases, and 5 bases lay between the germline ends. Germline CDR1 MNHEY, CDR2 SVGEGT. The length of the CDR3 is 10 residues. This CDR3 is CASRGDTQYF. The CDR3 DNA sequence: TGTGCCAGCCGAGGAGATACGCAGTATTTT.

This chain links TRBV28 with TRBJ2-7; TRBD2 is a possible D gene (5 bases). V gave up 2 bases and J gave up 0 bases, with 11 bases separating them. The CDR3 totals 15 residues. The germline V gene encodes CDR1 MDHEN and CDR2 SYDVKM. DNA for the CDR3: TGTGCCAGCAGTTTACCCCTAGGGAGCTCCTACGAGCAGTACTTC. Translating it yields CASSLPLGSSYEQYF.

As regards this clonotype: A single base separates this from a much larger clone, so it may be a read error. V and J are TRBV6-5 and TRBJ1-4; 7 nucleotides align to TRBD1. Per germline, CDR1 MNHEY and CDR2 SVGAGI. This CDR3 comprises 14 residues. J gave up 8 bases and V 8 bases, and 11 bases lay outside the gene matches. Written as DNA, the CDR3 is TGTGCCAGCGGGTATAGACAGGGTCGAGAAAAACTGTTTTTT. Its translation is CASGYRQGREKLFF.

For this clonotype: A much more abundant neighbour one base away suggests this may be a read error. The rearrangement links TRBV5-4 to TRBJ2-1, with 9 positions matching TRBD1. The germline V gene has CDR1 SGHNT and CDR2 YYREEE (reference sequence). The CDR3 extends over 13 amino acids. The CDR3 reads CVSSLDVQGARFF. The CDR3 nucleotides read TGTGTCAGCAGCTTGGATGTACAGGGGGCCAGGTTCTTC.

To note about this clonotype: A single base separates this from a much larger clone, so it may be a read error. The chain couples TRBV12-3 or TRBV12-4 to TRBJ2-1, with TRBD2 identical over 12 bases. There are 13 residues in the CDR3. The CDR3 here is CVSRLAGAVEQFF. CDR3 DNA sequence: TGTGTCAGCAGACTAGCGGGAGCGGTTGAGCAGTTCTTC.

For this clonotype: A much larger clone lies one base from this, so it may be a read error. The rearrangement joins TRBV6-2 or TRBV6-3 to TRBJ2-3; D not certain. This CDR3 is 14 amino acids long. CDR1 MNHEY and CDR2 SVGEGT come from the germline V gene. CDR3 loop: CASKSYFSTNTQYF. The CDR3 DNA sequence: TGTGCCAGCAAATCCTACTTTAGCACAAATACGCAGTATTTT.

Concerning this clonotype itself: An end of the junction does not agree with germline; a read error may underlie this. The chain uses TRBV29-1 and TRBJ2-5, with TRBD1 matching over 10 bases. The germline V gene has CDR1 SQVTM and CDR2 ANQGSEA. The CDR3 totals 15 residues. The CDR3 nucleotides are TGCAACGTTTGCCCGAGACAGGGGGCAGGAGAGATCCAGTACTTC. Protein: CNVCPRQGAGEIQYF.

This clonotype was seen repeatedly, ten times or more. The chain is built from TRBV6-5 and TRBJ1-2; 8 bases line up with TRBD1. The V gene's germline CDR1 is MNHEY and CDR2 SVGAGI. Losses at the gene ends were 2 bases for V and 6 bases for J; bases not matched to a gene: 5. This CDR3 region has 14 residues. The CDR3 DNA follows: TGTGCCAGCAGTTACGACAGGGGTTTAAATGGCTACACCTTC. Protein: CASSYDRGLNGYTF.